The rows below give T cell receptor beta chains drawn from one sample of a study of blood T cell repertoires in COVID-19. TCRdb's copy holds only in-frame clones and misses some; the assay was immunoSEQ multiplex PCR. The table lists around 240,000 clones, 86% of them singletons. The sample taken for sequencing was PBMCs or T cells enriched from blood (not recorded which). The receptors stem from a woman aged 45-65 years who had recovered from COVID-19. Each CDR3 is given without its conserved first and last residue. Fields, in order: clone size, V gene, CDR3 protein. For some rows the clone size is stated as once, few or many, or as a class when expanded; others skip it.

.,TRBV10-1,ASSSGHANTEAF
.,TRBV9,ASSVVGQGAADTQY
.,TRBV6-1,ASSEGKTGRGEQF
.,TRBV7-8,ASSFNPQGLLYVQPQH
few,TRBV10-2,ASSPEFSVRYSNQPQH
.,TRBV9,ASSVGGTGSSYEQY
.,TRBV5-1,ASSLSGSSYEQY
once,TRBV27,ASSFTGNTEAF
.,TRBV19,ASTPGQYSNQPQH
.,TRBV5-8,ASSLRGNQPQH
.,TRBV6-4,ASSVRAVTGELF
.,TRBV2,ASGPSNQPQH
.,TRBV7-9,ASTLAGTSGGGNEQF
.,TRBV10-3,AISIGGEGREQY
.,TRBV6-5,ASRENQGFTGELF
.,TRBV18,ASSLQGRNNSPLH
few,TRBV28,ASMGQDLAKNIQY
.,TRBV5-5,ASSLQGVNTEAF
few,TRBV5-4,ASSLVLTGSSYEQY
.,TRBV5-1,ASSPAGYQETQY
.,TRBV19,ASSTGTGGSLDGYT
.,TRBV6-2/TRBV6-3,ASSQSSETQY
.,TRBV28,ASSSPGTGPYEQY
.,TRBV4-2,ASSQRTSGGPYEQY
.,TRBV7-3,ASSRTRTSGSPNEQF
.,TRBV5-1,ASSFGLAGDSSEQY
.,TRBV5-6,ASSPGTAYEQY
.,TRBV19,ASSTWSGQETQY
.,TRBV6-6,ASRNERTGGQPQH
.,TRBV19,ATGGSYEQY
.,TRBV7-9,ASSLAERLAKNIQY
.,TRBV19,ASSVDRGDEQY
.,TRBV7-2,ASSLARTTNYGYT
.,TRBV27,ASSLLAATDTQY
.,TRBV5-4,ASSLDRATNEKLF
.,TRBV7-8,ASSALQGFSYEQY
.,TRBV7-9,ASSPPEREFFYEQY
.,TRBV6-5,ASSLDRGREQY
.,TRBV7-9,ASSPYGQGASYEQY
.,TRBV11-3,ASSLRGFDTQY
.,TRBV7-8,ATVQTDTKAPLH
.,TRBV19,ASSRGAKNTEAF
.,TRBV7-2,ASSATGTSGRDNEQF
once,TRBV10-3,AISELGVPYNEQF
.,TRBV6-5,ASSYESGGEQY
.,TRBV11-3,ASSLVTGGRGEQF
once,TRBV27,ASSLSVGQGGHEQY
.,TRBV24-1,ATSGTAGYNEQF
.,TRBV7-8,ASSITGSGEKLF
.,TRBV2,ASSELRGLGY
.,TRBV7-2,ASSPSRQGSEKLF
once,TRBV19,ASSTRQGGTEAF
.,TRBV11-2,ASSWVGGWSTEAF
few,TRBV20-1,SASEGRRGEKLF
.,TRBV24-1,ATRGTSRDTQY